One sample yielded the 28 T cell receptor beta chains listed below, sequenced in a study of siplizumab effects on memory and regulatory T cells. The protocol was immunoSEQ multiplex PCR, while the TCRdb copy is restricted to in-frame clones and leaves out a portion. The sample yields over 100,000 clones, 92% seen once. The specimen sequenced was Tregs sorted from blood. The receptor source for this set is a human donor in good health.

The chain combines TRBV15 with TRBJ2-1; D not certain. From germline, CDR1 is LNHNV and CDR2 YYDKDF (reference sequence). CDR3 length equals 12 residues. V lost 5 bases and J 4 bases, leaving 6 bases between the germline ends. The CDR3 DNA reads TGTGCCACCAGCGGGCCATACAATGAGCAGTTCTTC. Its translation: CATSGPYNEQFF.

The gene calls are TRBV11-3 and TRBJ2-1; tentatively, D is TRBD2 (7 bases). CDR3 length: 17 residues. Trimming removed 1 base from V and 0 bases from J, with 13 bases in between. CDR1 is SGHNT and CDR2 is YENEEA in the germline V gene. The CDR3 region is CASSLVGRGHSYNEQFF. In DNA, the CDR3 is TGTGCCAGCAGCTTAGTCGGGCGGGGGCACTCCTACAATGAGCAGTTCTTC. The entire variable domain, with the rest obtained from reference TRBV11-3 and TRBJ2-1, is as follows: EAGVVQSPRYKIIEKKQPVAFWCNPISGHNTLYWYLQNLGQGPELLIRYENEEAVDDSQLPKDRFSAERLKGVDSTLKIQPAELGDSAVYLCASSLVGRGHSYNEQFFGPGTRLTVL.

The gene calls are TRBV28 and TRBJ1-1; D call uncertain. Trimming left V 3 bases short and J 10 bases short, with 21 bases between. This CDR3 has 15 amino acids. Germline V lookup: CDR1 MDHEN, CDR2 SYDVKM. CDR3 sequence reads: CASSFTLTGGRGAFF. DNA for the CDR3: TGTGCCAGCAGTTTTACACTTACGGGAGGTCGAGGAGCTTTCTTT.

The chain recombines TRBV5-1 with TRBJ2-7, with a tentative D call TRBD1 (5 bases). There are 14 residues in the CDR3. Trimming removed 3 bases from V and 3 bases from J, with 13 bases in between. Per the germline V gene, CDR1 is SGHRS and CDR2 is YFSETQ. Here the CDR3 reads CASSSADIVYEQYF. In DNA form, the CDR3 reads TGCGCCAGCAGCTCGGCGGACATAGTCTACGAGCAGTACTTC.

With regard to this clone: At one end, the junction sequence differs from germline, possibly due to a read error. CDR3 loop: CARSPRTGGGGANVLTF. CDR3 nucleotide sequence: TGCGCCCGCAGCCCCAGGACAGGGGGGGGTGGGGCCAACGTCCTGACTTTC. The chain combines TRBV4-1 with TRBJ2-6, with 10 bases fitting TRBD1. Germline CDR1 and CDR2: MGHRA and YSYEKL. The CDR3 contains 17 residues.

CDR3 loop: CASRGQGFGEQFF. Here the CDR3 DNA reads TGTGCCAGCAGGGGACAGGGATTCGGTGAGCAGTTCTTC. The rearrangement joins TRBV9 to TRBJ2-1; 9 positions agree with TRBD1. V was pared by 5 bases and J by 9 bases, with 6 bases of the junction left unmatched. CDR1 SGDLS and CDR2 YYNGEE come from the germline V gene. This CDR3 is 13 amino acids long.

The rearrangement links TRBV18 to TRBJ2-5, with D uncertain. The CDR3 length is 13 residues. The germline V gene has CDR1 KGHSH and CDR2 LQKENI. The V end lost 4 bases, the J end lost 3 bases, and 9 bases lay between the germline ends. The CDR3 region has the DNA TGTGCCAGCTCACTTCAGAGAAAAGAGACCCAGTACTTC. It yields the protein CASSLQRKETQYF.

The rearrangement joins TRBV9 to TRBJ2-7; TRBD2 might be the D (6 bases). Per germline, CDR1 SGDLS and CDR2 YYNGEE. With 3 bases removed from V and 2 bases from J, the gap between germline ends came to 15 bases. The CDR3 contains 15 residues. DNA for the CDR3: TGTGCCAGCAGCGCAAGAGCGGGCGCTACCTACGAGCAGTACTTC. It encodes CASSARAGATYEQYF.

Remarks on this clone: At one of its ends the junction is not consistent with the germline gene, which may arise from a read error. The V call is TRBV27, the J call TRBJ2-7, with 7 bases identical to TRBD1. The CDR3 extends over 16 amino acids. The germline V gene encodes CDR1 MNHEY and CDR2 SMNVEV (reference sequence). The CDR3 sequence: CASSPSGQFQTYGQYF. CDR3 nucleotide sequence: TGTGCCAGCAGTCCATCGGGACAGTTCCAGACCTACGGGCAGTACTTC.

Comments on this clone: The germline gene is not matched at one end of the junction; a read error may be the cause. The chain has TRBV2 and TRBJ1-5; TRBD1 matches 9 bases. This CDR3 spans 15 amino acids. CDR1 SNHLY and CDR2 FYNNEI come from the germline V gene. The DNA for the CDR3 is TGTGCCAGCAGTCCGACAGGGGGTAGCAGTCAGCCCCAGCATTTT. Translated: CASSPTGGSSQPQHF.

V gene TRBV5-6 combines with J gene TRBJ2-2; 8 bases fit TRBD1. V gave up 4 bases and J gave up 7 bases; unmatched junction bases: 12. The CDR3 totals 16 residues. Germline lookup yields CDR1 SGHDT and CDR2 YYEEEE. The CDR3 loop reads CASSRNLDRASGELFF. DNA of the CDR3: TGTGCCAGCAGCCGAAACTTGGACAGGGCAAGCGGGGAGCTGTTTTTT.

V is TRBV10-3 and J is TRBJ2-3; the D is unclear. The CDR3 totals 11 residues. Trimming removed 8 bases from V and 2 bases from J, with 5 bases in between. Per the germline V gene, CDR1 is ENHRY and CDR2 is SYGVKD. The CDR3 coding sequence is TGTGCCATCGGTCCCACAGATACGCAGTATTTT. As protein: CAIGPTDTQYF.

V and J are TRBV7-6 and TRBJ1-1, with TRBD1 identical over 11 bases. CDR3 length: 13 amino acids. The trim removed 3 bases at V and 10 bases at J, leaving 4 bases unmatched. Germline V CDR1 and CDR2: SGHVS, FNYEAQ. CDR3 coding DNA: TGTGCCAGCAGCTTTTTAGGGACAGGGGGAGCTTTCTTT. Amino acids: CASSFLGTGGAFF.

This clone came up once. The CDR3 reads CASSLISGSTDTQYF. The CDR3 nucleotides read TGCGCCAGCAGCTTGATCTCCGGGAGCACAGATACGCAGTATTTT. This chain links TRBV5-1 with TRBJ2-3; D unclear. Trimming removed 1 base from V and 0 bases from J, with 9 bases in between. Germline lookup yields CDR1 SGHRS and CDR2 YFSETQ. The length of the CDR3 is 15 residues.

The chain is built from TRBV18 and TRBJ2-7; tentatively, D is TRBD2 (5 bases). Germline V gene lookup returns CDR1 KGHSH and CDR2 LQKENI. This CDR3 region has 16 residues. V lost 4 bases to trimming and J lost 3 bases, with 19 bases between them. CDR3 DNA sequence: TGTGCCAGCTCACGTGGTGAGAGGGCCGCGGGCTACGAGCAGTACTTC. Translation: CASSRGERAAGYEQYF.

CDR3 loop: CASSIRGRSSNQPQHF. The CDR3 nucleotides read TGTGCCAGTAGTATAAGGGGACGGAGTAGCAATCAGCCCCAGCATTTT. The J gene is TRBJ1-5, the V gene TRBV19, with D perhaps matching TRBD1 (5 bases). Trimming pared 2 bases from V and 0 bases from J, leaving 11 bases between. This CDR3 is 16 amino acids long. Germline loops: CDR1 LNHDA, CDR2 SQIVND (reference sequence).

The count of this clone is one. The DNA for the CDR3 is TGTGCCAGCTCACCAGCCGTGAACACTGAAGCTTTCTTT. Protein product: CASSPAVNTEAFF. V is TRBV18 and J is TRBJ1-1; no reliable D call. The CDR3 covers 13 residues. With 2 bases removed from V and 0 bases from J, the gap between germline ends came to 4 bases. CDR1 KGHSH and CDR2 LQKENI come from the germline V gene.

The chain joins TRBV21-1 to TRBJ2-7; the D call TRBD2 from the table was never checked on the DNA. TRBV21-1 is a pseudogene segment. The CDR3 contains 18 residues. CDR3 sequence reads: CASSTIDSSSGRKGEQYF. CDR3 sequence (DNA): TGTGCCAGCAGCACCATCGACAGCTCTAGCGGGAGAAAAGGCGAGCAGTACTTC.

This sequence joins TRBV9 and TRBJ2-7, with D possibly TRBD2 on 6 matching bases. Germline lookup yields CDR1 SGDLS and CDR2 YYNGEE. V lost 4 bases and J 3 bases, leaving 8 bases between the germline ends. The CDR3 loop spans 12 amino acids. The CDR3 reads CASSPGDYEQYF. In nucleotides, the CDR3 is TGTGCCAGCAGCCCGGGGGACTACGAGCAGTACTTC.

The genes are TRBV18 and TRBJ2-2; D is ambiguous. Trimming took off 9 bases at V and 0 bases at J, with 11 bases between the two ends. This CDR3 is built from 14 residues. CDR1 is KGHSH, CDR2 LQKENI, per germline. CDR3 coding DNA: TGTGCCAGTCGAACGGATCCGAACACCGGGGAGCTGTTTTTT. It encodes CASRTDPNTGELFF.

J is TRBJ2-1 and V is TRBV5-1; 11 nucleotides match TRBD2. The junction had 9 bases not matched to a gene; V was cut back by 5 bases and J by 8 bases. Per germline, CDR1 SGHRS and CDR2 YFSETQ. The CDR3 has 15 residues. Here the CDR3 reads CASRILAGGEDEQFF. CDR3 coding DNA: TGCGCCAGCAGGATTCTAGCGGGAGGTGAGGATGAGCAGTTCTTC.

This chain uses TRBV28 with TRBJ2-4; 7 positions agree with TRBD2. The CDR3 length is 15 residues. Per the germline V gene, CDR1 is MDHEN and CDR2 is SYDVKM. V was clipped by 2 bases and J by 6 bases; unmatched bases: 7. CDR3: CASSLVGGLSNIQYF. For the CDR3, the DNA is TGTGCCAGCAGTTTAGTGGGGGGGTTATCAAACATTCAGTACTTC.

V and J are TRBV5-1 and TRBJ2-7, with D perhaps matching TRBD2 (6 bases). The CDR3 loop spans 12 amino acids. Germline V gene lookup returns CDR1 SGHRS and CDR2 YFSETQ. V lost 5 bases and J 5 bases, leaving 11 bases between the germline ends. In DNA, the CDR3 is TGCGCCAGCAGTGGGGGAGGCCACGAGCAGTACTTC. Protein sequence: CASSGGGHEQYF.

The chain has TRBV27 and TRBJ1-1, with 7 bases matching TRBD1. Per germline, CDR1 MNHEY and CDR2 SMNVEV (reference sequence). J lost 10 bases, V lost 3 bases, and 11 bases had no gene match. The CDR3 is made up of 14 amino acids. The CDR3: CASSFGRGVWGAFF. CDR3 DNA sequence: TGTGCCAGCAGTTTCGGCAGGGGGGTATGGGGAGCTTTCTTT.

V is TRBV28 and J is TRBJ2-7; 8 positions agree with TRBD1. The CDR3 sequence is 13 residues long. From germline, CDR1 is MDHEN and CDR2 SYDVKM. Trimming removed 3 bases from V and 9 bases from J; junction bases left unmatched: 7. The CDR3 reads CASSLTGEPWQYF. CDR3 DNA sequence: TGTGCCAGCAGTTTGACAGGGGAGCCTTGGCAGTACTTC.

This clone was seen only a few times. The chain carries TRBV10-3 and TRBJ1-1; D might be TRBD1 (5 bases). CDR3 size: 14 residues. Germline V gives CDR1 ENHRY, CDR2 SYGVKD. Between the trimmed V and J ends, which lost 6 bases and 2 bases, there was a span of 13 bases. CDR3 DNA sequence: TGTGCCATCAGGGGTAGGGACCTCAACACTGAAGCTTTCTTT. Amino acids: CAIRGRDLNTEAFF.

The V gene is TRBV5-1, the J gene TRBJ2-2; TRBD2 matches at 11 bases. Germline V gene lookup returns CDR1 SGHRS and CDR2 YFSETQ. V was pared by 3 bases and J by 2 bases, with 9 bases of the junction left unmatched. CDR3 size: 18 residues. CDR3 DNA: TGCGCCAGCAGCTACGGGCCTAGCGGGAGGCCCAACACCGGGGAGCTGTTTTTT. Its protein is CASSYGPSGRPNTGELFF.

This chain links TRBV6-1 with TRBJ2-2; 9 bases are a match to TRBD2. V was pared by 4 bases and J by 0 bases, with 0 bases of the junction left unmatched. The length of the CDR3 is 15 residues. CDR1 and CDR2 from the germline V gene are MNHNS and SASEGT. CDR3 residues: CASSASGTNTGELFF. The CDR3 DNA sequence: TGTGCCAGCAGTGCTAGCGGGACGAACACCGGGGAGCTGTTTTTT.